A single sample is the source of the 2 T cell receptor beta chains below, sequenced in a study of vaccination and CD4 T cells after COVID-19. The treatment denotes: approximately nine-day PBMC culture with coronavirus spike peptide pools or control peptides (ViraFEST assay). Oncomine TCR Beta short-read sequencing was applied to DNA from cultured CD4+ T cells. TCRdb re-called the PCR reads with MiXCR, one entry per CDR3 protein. The repertoire includes about 15,000 distinct CDR3 sequences, about 39% of them detected once, and around 6% sits in the top ten. For these TCRs, the target antigens are not known. The sequences come from CD4+ T cells from blood, cultured in vitro, collected before SARS-CoV-2 vaccination. The receptors come from a human donor who had recovered from COVID-19.

This clonotype was seen more than once but under ten times. The chain combines TRBV20-1 with TRBJ1-2; no clear D. The CDR3 has 13 amino acids. The germline CDR1 and CDR2 sequences are DFQATT and SNEGSKA (reference sequence). With 6 bases removed from V and 7 bases from J, the gap between germline ends came to 18 bases. CDR3 loop: CSAPGSREGGYTF. CDR3 in DNA: TGCAGTGCCCCCGGGTCCCGTGAGGGTGGCTACACCTTC.

The chain is built from TRBV10-1 and TRBJ2-1; TRBD2 agrees at 7 bases. Trimming took 2 bases from V and 4 from J; bases not matched to a gene: 5. This CDR3 spans 15 amino acids. Germline assignment: CDR1 WNHNN and CDR2 SYGVQD (reference sequence). The CDR3 region has the DNA TGCGCCAGCAGTGAGAAGGGACTACCGTACAATGAGCAGTTCTTC. Amino acid sequence: CASSEKGLPYNEQFF.